This T cell receptor beta chain appears in the sequencing data of a study of blood T cell repertoires in COVID-19. About the study: Researchers got acute and convalescent COVID-19 samples from the United States, Italy and Spain. T cells, B-cell-depleted T cells, or PBMCs supplied cDNA or gDNA.

Clones were read by immunoSEQ multiplex PCR, and TCRdb kept only the in-frame ones, dropping some. Among some 290,000 clones, almost 90% were seen once, and the ten largest hold around 0.97%. CDR1 and CDR2 from the germline V gene are ENHRY and SYGVKD. The CDR3 consists of 12 residues. The V end lost 6 bases, the J end lost 5 bases, and 10 bases lay between the germline ends. This clonotype was sampled from a woman aged 40-49 years with COVID-19, enrolled during active disease. The material sequenced was peripheral blood. The gene calls are TRBV10-3 and TRBJ2-5; tentative D call: TRBD1 (5 bases). In DNA form, the CDR3 reads TGTGCCATCAGGGGCCCAGGGGAGACCCAGTACTTC. This translates into CAIRGPGETQYF.